The entry below describes one T cell receptor beta chain. What it binds is not known. It was with 60 Vbeta and 13 Jbeta primers that the PCR ran. The table came from immunoSEQ multiplex PCR; TCRdb's copy has only in-frame clones and leaves some out. The profile shows roughly 150,000 clones, approximately 73% of them singletons. The data were taken from a study of cytomegalovirus exposure and HLA in healthy donors. The wider study: Earlier work reported 100 million or so unique TCR beta sequences from 150 million to 200 million T cells.

This cohort consisted of healthy bone marrow donors. Overall study results and limits: Among TCR sequences, most were rare, though some public TCRs appeared in many donors.

The source is a man aged 25-45 years in good health and CMV-seropositive. The specimen was PBMCs.

CDR3 loop: CASSLMPVEAFF. The CDR3 DNA sequence: TGTGCCAGCAGCTTAATGCCAGTTGAAGCTTTCTTT. This rearrangement joins TRBV11-2 to TRBJ1-1, with D hard to call. V lost 2 bases, J lost 7 bases, and 8 bases lay in between. Per germline, CDR1 SGHAT and CDR2 FQNNGV. The CDR3 spans 12 residues.